One sample yielded the 17 T cell receptor beta chains listed below, sequenced in a study of shared clonotypes between healthy human individuals. Sequencing was performed with immunoSEQ multiplex PCR; in TCRdb, only in-frame clones are kept and a portion is missing. This sample has roughly 2,300,000 clones, with around 90% found just once. The sequencing sample was made of naive CD4+ T cells from PBMCs. The subset here: CD45RA+ positively selected. These receptors all stem from a man aged 18-30 years in good health. Some clones in this sample may be carry-over from other donors' samples.

The gene calls are TRBV28 and TRBJ1-3; the D gene is possibly TRBD1 (5 bases). V shed 5 bases and J shed 0 bases, with 17 bases lying between them. This CDR3 has 17 amino acids. The germline gives CDR1 MDHEN, CDR2 SYDVKM. CDR3 sequence: CASSRRWGGFSGNTIYF. CDR3 sequence (DNA): TGTGCCAGCAGTCGTCGTTGGGGGGGATTCTCTGGAAACACCATATATTTT.

This rearrangement joins TRBV6-5 to TRBJ2-2, with D possibly matching TRBD2 (5 bases). The CDR3 contains 11 residues. With 8 bases removed from V and 7 bases from J, the gap between germline ends came to 8 bases. The V gene's germline CDR1 is MNHEY and CDR2 SVGAGI. The CDR3 here is CASGAGGELFF. CDR3 DNA sequence: TGTGCCAGCGGCGCGGGCGGGGAGCTGTTTTTT.

The chain carries TRBV27 and TRBJ2-7; D is possibly TRBD2 (7 bases). The V end was cut by 3 bases, the J end by 3 bases, with 9 bases between. The germline V gene has CDR1 MNHEY and CDR2 SMNVEV (reference sequence). The CDR3 runs 13 residues. This CDR3 reads CASSLGGLYEQYF. CDR3 DNA sequence: TGTGCCAGCAGTTTGGGGGGGCTCTACGAGCAGTACTTC.

The chain recombines TRBV2 with TRBJ2-7, with 11 nucleotides matching TRBD1. The V and J ends lost 5 bases and 4 bases, in that order; junction bases with no gene match: 4. CDR1 SNHLY and CDR2 FYNNEI come from the germline V gene. The CDR3 totals 14 residues. The CDR3 reads CASSSDRGPYEQYF. The CDR3 DNA reads TGTGCCAGCAGTTCGGACAGGGGGCCATACGAGCAGTACTTC.

As DNA, the CDR3 is TGTGCCAGCAGCCCAGGACACCCCACCTACAATGAGCAGTTCTTC. It codes for CASSPGHPTYNEQFF. The chain couples TRBV7-9 to TRBJ2-1; a possible D gene is TRBD1 (5 bases). The CDR3 is 15 residues long. Germline V gene sequence: CDR1 SEHNR, CDR2 FQNEAQ (reference sequence). The V end was cut by 5 bases, the J end by 2 bases, with 13 bases between. The entire variable domain, with the rest obtained from reference TRBV7-9 and TRBJ2-1, is as follows: DTGVSQNPRHKITKRGQNVTFRCDPISEHNRLYWYRQTLGQGPEFLTYFQNEAQLEKSRLLSDRFSAERPKGSFSTLEIQRTEQGDSAMYLCASSPGHPTYNEQFFGPGTRLTVL.

The count of this clone is one. This chain uses TRBV18 with TRBJ2-3, with D hard to call. CDR1 and CDR2 from the germline V gene are KGHSH and LQKENI. The CDR3 contains 15 residues. V was shortened by 1 base and J by 4 bases, with 12 bases between the two germline ends. As DNA, the CDR3 is TGTGCCAGCTCACCACGGGCAGTAGGCTCAGATACGCAGTATTTT. Its protein is CASSPRAVGSDTQYF.

The chain uses TRBV10-3 and TRBJ2-3; D call uncertain. Germline CDR1 reads ENHRY; CDR2 reads SYGVKD. Trimming removed 10 bases from V and 1 base from J, with 9 bases in between. The CDR3 extends over 12 amino acids. CDR3 region: CATDSGTDTQYF. In nucleotides, the CDR3 is TGTGCCACCGACTCTGGCACAGATACGCAGTATTTT.

The chain joins TRBV12-5 to TRBJ1-1, with 10 bases fitting TRBD1. V dropped 0 bases and J dropped 7; count of bases not matched to a gene: 8. The germline gives CDR1 LGHNT, CDR2 FRNRAP. The CDR3 loop spans 16 amino acids. The CDR3 loop reads CASGLVLGQGGNEAFF. CDR3 in DNA: TGTGCTAGTGGTTTGGTACTTGGACAGGGGGGGAATGAAGCTTTCTTT.

The J gene is TRBJ2-3, the V gene TRBV19; 11 positions match TRBD2. The trim removed 3 bases at V and 2 bases at J, leaving 7 bases unmatched. This CDR3 is built from 17 residues. The germline CDR1 and CDR2 sequences are LNHDA and SQIVND (reference sequence). CDR3 sequence reads: CASSIKGTSGSTDTQYF. The CDR3, as DNA: TGTGCCAGTAGTATTAAGGGGACTAGCGGCTCCACAGATACGCAGTATTTT.

This chain uses TRBV28 with TRBJ1-3; D gene unclear. The V and J ends lost 10 bases and 7 bases respectively, with 14 bases between them. The CDR3 covers 12 residues. The germline V gene encodes CDR1 MDHEN and CDR2 SYDVKM. CDR3 protein: CATTRLGNTIYF. The CDR3 DNA sequence: TGTGCCACCACACGCCTGGGGAACACCATATATTTT.

J is TRBJ2-3 and V is TRBV9; no definite D call. V lost 3 bases, J lost 2 bases, and 4 bases lay in between. Germline CDR1 SGDLS, CDR2 YYNGEE. The CDR3 totals 12 residues. The DNA for the CDR3 is TGTGCCAGCAGCGGGATCACAGATACGCAGTATTTT. Amino acid sequence: CASSGITDTQYF.

This rearrangement joins TRBV28 to TRBJ1-3; D may be TRBD1 (6 bases). Germline values: CDR1 MDHEN, CDR2 SYDVKM. V was clipped by 3 bases and J by 4 bases, with 22 bases between them. The CDR3 runs 18 residues. The CDR3, as DNA: TGTGCCAGCAGTTTGGCCCCTCTCGCGGGGGCTAACGGAAACACCATATATTTT. Translation: CASSLAPLAGANGNTIYF.

The chain has TRBV29-1 and TRBJ2-2; 9 nucleotides match TRBD1. The V segment lost 5 bases and the J segment 3 bases; nucleotides outside the gene matches: 7. The CDR3 is 15 residues long. Germline values: CDR1 SQVTM, CDR2 ANQGSEA. CDR3 protein: CSVQHRGPDTGELFF. In DNA form, the CDR3 reads TGCAGCGTTCAGCACAGGGGGCCGGACACCGGGGAGCTGTTTTTT.

This chain uses TRBV7-6 with TRBJ2-7; D may be TRBD2 (5 bases). The germline gives CDR1 SGHVS, CDR2 FNYEAQ. The germline V and J ends were trimmed by 4 bases and 1 base, with 11 bases remaining between them. CDR3 length: 14 amino acids. CDR3 DNA sequence: TGTGCCAGCAGCTCCCGGCCGGGATCCTACGAGCAGTACTTC. It specifies CASSSRPGSYEQYF.

Comment on this clone: Other DNA sequences in the same sample also yield this CDR3. V gene TRBV6-5 combines with J gene TRBJ2-2, with 14 positions matching TRBD2. Germline V CDR1 and CDR2: MNHEY, SVGAGI. V shed 5 bases and J 6 bases; nucleotides not matched to a gene: 2. The CDR3 runs 15 residues. CDR3 amino acids: CASSPGLAGAGELFF. The DNA of the CDR3 is TGTGCCAGCAGTCCGGGACTAGCGGGAGCCGGGGAGCTGTTTTTT.

The CDR3 spells CASSHSFNEQFF. DNA of the CDR3: TGTGCCAGCAGCCATTCTTTCAATGAGCAGTTCTTC. The rearrangement links TRBV7-2 to TRBJ2-1; no definite D call. There are 12 residues in the CDR3. V lost 5 bases and J 6 bases, leaving 8 bases between the germline ends. CDR1 is SGHTA, CDR2 FQGNSA, per germline.

The V call is TRBV5-1, the J call TRBJ1-4; possibly TRBD1 for D (6 bases). The germline V and J ends were trimmed by 6 bases and 7 bases, with 19 bases remaining between them. The CDR3 has 15 amino acids. Germline V CDR1 and CDR2: SGHRS, YFSETQ. The CDR3 nucleotides read TGCGCCAGCACCCCGGGGGGCAGGGGATTTGAAAAACTGTTTTTT. Protein product: CASTPGGRGFEKLFF. Drawing the rest from reference TRBV5-1 and TRBJ1-4, the complete variable domain is KAGVTQTPRYLIKTRGQQVTLSCSPISGHRSVSWYQQTPGQGLQFLFEYFSETQRNKGNFPGRFSGRQFSNSRSEMNVSTLELGDSALYLCASTPGGRGFEKLFFGSGTQLSVL.